One and the same sample provided the 6 T cell receptor beta chains below, sequenced in a study of vaccination effects on CD4 cells after COVID-19. This table comes from immunoSEQ multiplex PCR, and its TCRdb copy is limited to in-frame clones, with some not included. The sample has 45,000 to 55,000 clones; roughly three quarters are singletons. Isolating CD4+ T cells followed approximately 10 days of culture. Each participant was administered two doses of either the BNT162b2 or the mRNA-1273 vaccine. Antigen specificity for these receptors is unknown. The sequenced sample was CD4+ T cells from PBMCs cultured without peptide, obtained after COVID-19 vaccination. Receptor source: a human donor who received a COVID-19 vaccine.

The V call is TRBV15, the J call TRBJ2-6, with D perhaps given as TRBD1 or TRBD2 (5 bases each). This CDR3 has 17 amino acids. V lost 4 bases, J lost 0 bases, and 13 bases lay in between. Germline values: CDR1 LNHNV, CDR2 YYDKDF (reference sequence). The CDR3 is CATSTGQTVSGANVLTF. The CDR3 coding sequence is TGTGCCACCAGCACGGGGCAGACAGTCTCTGGGGCCAACGTCCTGACTTTC.

The chain uses TRBV7-9 and TRBJ2-7, with a tentative D call TRBD1 (6 bases). The CDR3 sequence is 15 residues long. Trimming cost V 8 bases and J 5 bases, with 22 bases left between them. In germline, CDR1 is SEHNR, CDR2 FQNEAQ (reference sequence). The CDR3 protein is CASAKGVTPWNEQYF. CDR3 bases: TGTGCCAGCGCTAAGGGGGTCACGCCTTGGAACGAGCAGTACTTC.

The CDR3, as DNA: TGTGCCAGCTCACCACTTAGTGCAACTAATGAAAAACTGTTTTTT. Its protein is CASSPLSATNEKLFF. V usage is TRBV18 and J usage is TRBJ1-4; D gene unclear. V was cut by 1 base and J by 0 bases, with 6 bases left in between. The CDR3 extends over 15 amino acids. The germline gives CDR1 KGHSH, CDR2 LQKENI.

On this clone: Other nucleotide sequences in the sample specify the same CDR3. The chain links TRBV5-4 to TRBJ2-6; no clear D gene. In germline, CDR1 is SGHNT, CDR2 YYREEE (reference sequence). The CDR3 is made up of 15 amino acids. V dropped 0 bases and J dropped 0 bases, with 4 bases sitting between them. Here the CDR3 DNA reads TGTGCCAGCAGCTTGGACTCCTCTGGGGCCAACGTCCTGACTTTC. Translating gives CASSLDSSGANVLTF. The complete variable domain, with remaining parts taken from reference TRBV5-4 and TRBJ2-6, reads ETGVTQSPTHLIKTRGQQVTLRCSSQSGHNTVSWYQQALGQGPQFIFQYYREEENGRGNFPPRFSGLQFPNYSSELNVNALELDDSALYLCASSLDSSGANVLTFGAGSRLTVL.

The chain uses TRBV6-5 and TRBJ1-2; no clear D. V gave up 0 bases and J gave up 2 bases, with 10 bases separating them. CDR3 size: 15 residues. Looked up from germline, CDR1 is MNHEY and CDR2 is SVGAGI. The CDR3 sequence is CASSYSSGLNYGYTF. In DNA, the CDR3 is TGTGCCAGCAGTTACTCCTCCGGGCTCAACTATGGCTACACCTTC.

This chain joins TRBV5-1 and TRBJ1-4; 7 nucleotides line up with TRBD1. Germline values: CDR1 SGHRS, CDR2 YFSETQ. The CDR3 is 15 residues long. The V gene end was trimmed by 2 bases and the J gene end by 5 bases; junction bases not matched to a gene: 6. The CDR3 DNA reads TGCGCCAGCAGCTTTACAGGGGAAAACAATGAAAAACTGTTTTTT. Protein sequence: CASSFTGENNEKLFF.